The subject of this entry is one T cell receptor (beta chain). Next came a second PCR, run for about 6 to 12 cycles, which used a sample-barcoded 5' primer along with a J-beta primer mix. TCRdb ran MiXCR on the 5' RACE reads and lists one entry per CDR3 protein. In the table there are around 1,900,000 distinct CDR3 sequences, around 42% of which are singletons. This sample stems from a study of blood T cells in healthy people across ages. J lost 4 bases, V lost 4 bases, and 6 bases had no gene match. The germline V gene has CDR1 MNHNY and CDR2 SVGAGI (reference sequence). The CDR3 has 16 amino acids. Sequenced sample: blood. The sequence was obtained from a human donor in good health. The chain recombines TRBV6-6 with TRBJ2-6; 8 bases fit TRBD1. CDR3 in DNA: TGTGCCAGCAGTTTGGAGACAGGGGTCGGGGCCAACGTCCTGACTTTC. Protein product: CASSLETGVGANVLTF.